This T cell receptor beta chain was profiled in a study of blood T cell repertoires in COVID-19. As for the study in general: The United States, Italy and Spain were the sources of the acute and convalescent COVID-19 samples. The analysed material was cDNA or gDNA that came from T cells, B-cell-depleted T cells, or PBMCs.

Methods used by the authors: Reference gene primer amplification yielded estimated nucleated cell counts. Profiling relied on immunoSEQ multiplex PCR, and the TCRdb table lists in-frame clones only, not all of them. That table is the source of V, J and clone size, and D and trimming were worked out from the DNA. This table holds just over 80,000 clones, under 90% found once. Germline trimming cut 3 bases from V and 5 bases from J; bases unmatched to any gene: 9. CDR3 length: 15 residues. Germline V gene sequence: CDR1 SGDLS, CDR2 YYNGEE. The specimen was peripheral blood. This TCR was sampled from an elderly man with acute or convalescent COVID-19. The genes are TRBV9 and TRBJ2-7; 9 bases fit TRBD1. CDR3 sequence reads: CASSGAGQGRNEQYF. CDR3 coding DNA: TGTGCCAGCAGCGGGGCCGGACAGGGGCGAAACGAGCAGTACTTC.